Below are 20 T cell receptor beta chains sequenced from a single sample in a study of OX40 agonist ivuxolimab in advanced cancers. The method was immunoSEQ multiplex PCR; TCRdb's version includes in-frame clones alone and lacks a portion of them. The sample includes some 85,000 clones, around nine tenths of them seen just once. The source material was CD4+ or CD8+ T cells sorted from blood, sampled in a trial of the OX40 agonist ivuxolimab. The source is an adult with an advanced solid tumor such as melanoma, head and neck, liver or kidney cancer.

The V gene is TRBV6-6, the J gene TRBJ1-2; D gene ambiguous. V gave up 0 bases and J gave up 3 bases, with 11 bases separating them. The CDR3 loop spans 15 amino acids. Germline-derived CDR1 and CDR2 are MNHNY and SVGAGI (reference sequence). The CDR3 reads CASSYSAKGDYGYTF. The CDR3 DNA is TGTGCCAGCAGTTACTCGGCCAAAGGCGACTATGGCTACACCTTC.

The chain joins TRBV28 to TRBJ1-1; no clear D. Germline-derived CDR1 and CDR2 are MDHEN and SYDVKM. Trimming stripped 4 bases from V and 0 bases from J, with 12 bases between. The CDR3 runs to 15 residues. The CDR3 loop is CASSSALYMNTEAFF. For the CDR3, the DNA is TGTGCCAGCAGTTCGGCCCTATACATGAACACTGAAGCTTTCTTT.

The gene calls are TRBV11-2 and TRBJ2-1; D ambiguous. Trimming cost V 2 bases and J 4 bases, with 6 bases left between them. The CDR3 totals 13 residues. CDR1 is SGHAT and CDR2 is FQNNGV in the germline V gene. CDR3 bases: TGTGCCAGCAGCTTATACGGGTACAATGAGCAGTTCTTC. Translated: CASSLYGYNEQFF.

The V call is TRBV7-8, the J call TRBJ1-3, with 8 bases matching TRBD1. This CDR3 has 16 amino acids. Germline lookup yields CDR1 SGHVS and CDR2 FQNEAQ. V lost 5 bases to trimming and J lost 3 bases; unmatched junction nucleotides: 9. CDR3 region: CASSPTRGLDGNTIYF. CDR3 DNA sequence: TGTGCCAGCAGCCCAACCAGGGGGCTGGATGGAAACACCATATATTTT.

J is TRBJ1-4 and V is TRBV7-8; tentative D call: TRBD1 (5 bases). The CDR3 consists of 16 residues. Trimming left V 5 bases short and J 12 bases short, with 25 bases between. Germline V gives CDR1 SGHVS, CDR2 FQNEAQ. CDR3 coding DNA: TGTGCCAGCAGCGTAAGGAGAGGGGCCGATTCTAGGCAACTGTTTTTT. As protein: CASSVRRGADSRQLFF.

The CDR3 sequence is CASSLRGNTEAFF. The CDR3 nucleotides read TGTGCCAGTAGTCTCAGGGGGAACACTGAAGCTTTCTTT. The chain is built from TRBV19 and TRBJ1-1; a weak D match, TRBD1 (6 bases). Germline assignment: CDR1 LNHDA and CDR2 SQIVND (reference sequence). Trimming pared 5 bases from V and 1 base from J, leaving 8 bases between. CDR3 size: 13 residues.

This clone was recorded a few times. V usage is TRBV21-1 and J usage is TRBJ2-5; TRBD1 reflects the table's D call only, with no check against the DNA. TRBV21-1 is flagged as a pseudogene. CDR3 length equals 15 residues. The CDR3 DNA follows: TGTGCCAGCAGCAAGAAAAACAGGCCGGAGGAGACCCAGTACTTC. It codes for CASSKKNRPEETQYF.

The chain couples TRBV6-4 to TRBJ2-5; perhaps TRBD1 as D (6 bases). V lost 0 bases to trimming and J lost 5 bases, with 7 bases between them. The CDR3 is 13 residues long. From germline, CDR1 is MRHNA and CDR2 SNTAGT. CDR3 residues: CASSDSRGETQYF. The DNA of the CDR3 is TGTGCCAGCAGTGACTCAAGGGGGGAGACCCAGTACTTC.

J is TRBJ2-6 and V is TRBV19; 10 bases fit TRBD1. The V gene's germline CDR1 is LNHDA and CDR2 SQIVND (reference sequence). CDR3 length: 18 residues. Germline trimming cut 1 base from V and 1 base from J; bases unmatched to any gene: 4. The chain's CDR3 is CASSIGRDRGSGANVLTF. The DNA for the CDR3 is TGTGCCAGTAGTATAGGGAGGGACAGGGGATCTGGGGCCAACGTCCTGACTTTC.

This chain connects TRBV6-5 to TRBJ2-7, with a weak D call TRBD2 (6 bases). V was cut by 1 base and J by 3 bases, with 13 bases left in between. This CDR3 contains 15 residues. Per germline, CDR1 MNHEY and CDR2 SVGAGI. DNA of the CDR3: TGTGCCAGCAGTTACTTCCGTGGAGGGAACTACGAGCAGTACTTC. Translation: CASSYFRGGNYEQYF.

V gene TRBV2 combines with J gene TRBJ2-4; the D is unclear. V lost 8 bases, J lost 0 bases, and 17 bases lay in between. The CDR3 loop spans 16 amino acids. Germline assignment: CDR1 SNHLY and CDR2 FYNNEI. CDR3 sequence reads: CASDPVTDLAKNIQYF. For the CDR3, the DNA is TGTGCCAGCGATCCTGTTACGGACCTAGCCAAAAACATTCAGTACTTC.

Concerning this clone: Other DNA sequences from this sample encode an identical CDR3 as well. This chain uses TRBV6-1 with TRBJ2-5; 7 bases are shared with TRBD1. Trimming cost V 5 bases and J 2 bases; bases outside gene matches: 5. CDR3 length: 14 amino acids. CDR1 and CDR2 from the germline V gene are MNHNS and SASEGT. The DNA for the CDR3 is TGTGCCAGCAGTCGCAGGGGGTTACAAGAGACCCAGTACTTC. It encodes CASSRRGLQETQYF.

The sample holds a few counts of this clone. The V and J genes are TRBV6-5 and TRBJ1-4, with D maybe TRBD1 (5 bases). There are 13 residues in the CDR3. V shed 2 bases and J shed 10 bases, with 11 bases lying between them. From germline, CDR1 is MNHEY and CDR2 SVGAGI. Here the CDR3 DNA reads TGTGCCAGCAGTTACCGAGAGAGGGGAAAACTGTTTTTT. This translates into CASSYRERGKLFF.

V usage is TRBV6-5 and J usage is TRBJ2-7; no firm D call. CDR1 and CDR2 from the germline V gene are MNHEY and SVGAGI. The CDR3 runs to 10 residues. Trimming shortened V by 8 bases and J by 3 bases, and 5 bases separated the two germline ends. CDR3 sequence (DNA): TGTGCCAGCGGCCGCTACGAGCAGTACTTC. Amino acid sequence: CASGRYEQYF.

This chain joins TRBV5-1 and TRBJ2-3; tentatively, D is TRBD2 (6 bases). V shed 9 bases and J shed 4 bases, with 18 bases lying between them. There are 14 residues in the CDR3. CDR1 is SGHRS and CDR2 is YFSETQ in the germline V gene. Here the CDR3 DNA reads TGCGCCACCAATCGGGGTGGGGAGGCAGATACGCAGTATTTT. Translated, it gives CATNRGGEADTQYF.

The J gene is TRBJ1-1, the V gene TRBV2, with TRBD1 identical over 9 bases. The CDR3 sequence is 14 residues long. The germline gives CDR1 SNHLY, CDR2 FYNNEI. V dropped 8 bases and J dropped 1; count of bases not matched to a gene: 5. For the CDR3, the DNA is TGTGCCAGCGGAAAGGGACAGGGGAACACTGAAGCTTTCTTT. Translated: CASGKGQGNTEAFF.

The chain has TRBV18 and TRBJ1-1; maybe TRBD1 (6 bases). The V end was cut by 0 bases, the J end by 1 base, with 9 bases between. Germline V gene sequence: CDR1 KGHSH, CDR2 LQKENI. The CDR3 is 15 amino acids. This CDR3 reads CASSPPGTPNTEAFF. CDR3 bases: TGTGCCAGCTCACCACCCGGGACACCGAACACTGAAGCTTTCTTT.

This clone was recorded once. The rearrangement joins TRBV28 to TRBJ2-2, with TRBD1 matching 7 bases. Germline trimming cut 2 bases from V and 4 bases from J; bases unmatched to any gene: 1. This CDR3 has 14 amino acids. CDR1 MDHEN and CDR2 SYDVKM come from the germline V gene. The CDR3 nucleotides read TGTGCCAGCAGTTTAGGGGACAGCACCGGGGAGCTGTTTTTT. Translating it yields CASSLGDSTGELFF.

This rearrangement joins TRBV7-9 to TRBJ1-4; no firm D call. Germline V gene data show CDR1 as SEHNR and CDR2 as FQNEAQ (reference sequence). The CDR3 runs to 16 residues. V was clipped by 3 bases and J by 7 bases, with 18 bases between them. The CDR3 here is CASSFYLSTFAEKLFF. CDR3 DNA sequence: TGTGCCAGCAGCTTTTATCTGAGCACCTTCGCTGAAAAACTGTTTTTT.

The V gene is TRBV6-1, the J gene TRBJ2-6; 9 bases map to TRBD2. CDR3 length: 19 residues. The germline V gene encodes CDR1 MNHNS and CDR2 SASEGT. The junction had 12 bases not matched to a gene; V was cut back by 2 bases and J by 4 bases. The CDR3: CASSEMVAGGPRGANVLTF. CDR3 bases: TGTGCCAGCAGTGAAATGGTGGCGGGAGGGCCGAGGGGGGCCAACGTCCTGACTTTC.